Here is one T cell receptor (beta chain) with its context. Its specific antigen is unknown. Per-base qualities were not stored, and no clone one base away is much larger. The germline V gene encodes CDR1 SGHTA and CDR2 FQGNSA. Trimming removed 6 bases from V and 1 base from J, leaving 6 bases between the germline ends. From the cysteine through the phenylalanine, the CDR3 covers 12 amino acids. Only the CDR3 region is kept as DNA, spanning 36 bases read in frame from base 1. The source of the sample is a study of cytomegalovirus exposure and HLA in healthy donors (dated by TCRdb to about 2017). General notes on the study: An earlier analysis of about 560 of the donors reported 250 to 350 Gb of sequence data and 117 million unique TCR beta sequences obtained from about 179 million T cells. An early release covering roughly 580 HLA-typed donors comprised approximately 290 gigabases of sequencing data and roughly 86 million unique TCR sequences. Of the roughly 410 genotyped donors, less than 90% were placed in the genetic ancestry cluster associated with self-reported Caucasian donors. The study was designed to test whether signatures of past pathogen exposure could be identified by cataloging public T cell receptors. Using immunosequencing, the study profiled T cell repertoires from approximately 700 subjects and related those repertoires to cytomegalovirus serostatus. In addition to the first cohort of roughly 670 subjects, a separate validation cohort of some 120 different subjects was used. To predict cytomegalovirus infection status, the study combined high-throughput TCR immunosequencing, statistical association of individual TCRs with disease status, and machine learning. A later analysis re-examined previously published TCR beta repertoires from more than 650 donors and added high-resolution HLA genotyping to investigate patterns of TCR occurrence. The later analysis used no new phenotypic data to find candidate immune exposures, relying instead on TCR beta sequences and their occurrence across donors. An earlier analysis of a few hundred of the donors applied high-throughput TCR beta sequencing to assess whether each TCR beta V gene segment acted as functional or pseudogenic. Donor age, sex, ethnicity and CMV serostatus were collected together with the repertoire data. A later genetic analysis took genome-wide SNP genotypes for about 65% of the 666 donors and used that subset as a discovery cohort. Every discovery cohort repertoire had been produced on one sequencing platform. Both class I and class II loci were covered by HLA typing, at four-digit resolution. The number of donors typed differed by locus, with about 629-630 for A, B, C, DRB1 and DQB1, roughly 520 for DQA1, 606 for DPA1, and approximately 470 for DPB1. Five DR-DQ haplotypes were handled as single units for association and clustering, since linkage in the cohort was strong. Among some 400 genotyped donors of the cohort, an average of about 240,000 unique TCR beta nucleotide sequences were sequenced per donor, roughly 18% of them non-productive.

General conclusions and limits of the study: An association between a missense DCLRE1C variant and V-gene and J-gene trimming of TCR beta chains was found in a later genetic analysis and replicated in an independent cohort. According to a later genetic analysis, donors in an Asian-associated ancestry cluster had fewer N-insertions in productive TCRs than the roughly 700-donor mean. The study gave a list of about 160 TCR beta chains associated with cytomegalovirus. The presence/absence analyses assumed that sequencing depth was roughly uniform across donors, and that assumption may not be true. For the cohort, immune exposure information was limited to CMV serostatus. A group of highly shared sequence variants was considered likely to be a technical artifact of the sequencing pipeline. The authors suggested that the approach could potentially be extended to other disease states and immunological phenotypes. Because some donors lacked HLA typing at each locus, the association tests relied only on the typed subset. According to a later analysis, most CMV-associated TCR beta chains appeared to be HLA-restricted, and the HLA associations seemed to be driven largely by CMV exposure. A further reported finding was that TCR beta sequences accurately predicted the HLA-A and HLA-B alleles for most subjects in the first cohort. Cytomegalovirus status was reported to be diagnosed by the classifier with high specificity and sensitivity in both the original and validation cohorts. In a later analysis, HLA-associated TCR beta chains showed more clonal expansion and lower generation probabilities than non-associated chains that were equally common. In vitro tests confirmed that a few of the cytomegalovirus-associated TCR beta chains recognize cytomegalovirus antigens. Because counts were too low, under 20 rarely observed V segments, including chromosome 9 orphons, were left out of the earlier analysis of about 500 of the donors. Only TCR beta chains were sequenced in this cohort, and the absence of alpha or paired-chain data limited detectable features. Because the 87-base-pair reads could not distinguish some IMGT-functional V segments, including TRBV6-2 and TRBV6-3, those segments were excluded. Linkage disequilibrium might explain the correlated functional status among segregating V segments, but an unknown experimental factor could not be excluded. According to a later analysis, TCR association rates differed among HLA loci, with DRB1 alleles showing the most associated TCRs and HLA-C alleles showing the fewest. An earlier analysis of 587 of the donors showed that most TCR beta V segments appeared in productive rearrangements either about 87% or about 30% of the time, which broadly matched IMGT annotations. A later analysis reported that several top co-occurrence clusters appeared linked to parvovirus B19, influenza, CMV and Epstein-Barr virus. Specific HLA alleles were associated with over 15,000 TCR beta sequences at a false discovery rate of 0.05 in a later analysis. Across donors, most TCR sequences were observed very rarely, whereas some public TCRs were present in many individuals. When HLA alleles, especially DR and DQ, strongly co-occurred, attributing TCR associations to individual alleles was difficult.

Libraries came from the immunoSEQ multiplex PCR assay. The multiplex PCR relied on a mix of 60 forward primers for TCR Vbeta segments and 13 reverse primers for TCR Jbeta segments. The CDR3 region of rearranged TCR beta genes was amplified from genomic DNA with a multiplex PCR assay. The Illumina HiSeq System was used to sequence the amplified TCR beta libraries as 87-base-pair reads. The study's own analysis went as follows. Across the roughly 640 repertoires, a later analysis counted some 80 million unique TCR beta chains, some 11 million of which were shared by at least two donors. Raw reads were error-corrected and collapsed into unique sequences by a nearest-neighbor algorithm in which closely related sequences were merged to remove PCR and sequencing errors. To assign V, D and J gene segments, CDR3 sequences were aligned to IMGT reference sequences. For a sequence to be retained, a match of at least six nucleotides to both a V gene segment and a J gene segment was required. Rearrangements were called productive when the CDR3 lacked stop codons and stayed in frame with V and J; all others were non-productive. Following IMGT convention, CDR3 was defined as the stretch from the second conserved V-encoded cysteine to the conserved J-encoded phenylalanine. In an earlier analysis of around 600 of the donors, sequences lacking an unambiguous match to a single V gene segment were excluded. An earlier analysis of a few hundred of the donors classified V segments as functional when productive rearrangements were above 56.7% and as segregating when the standard deviation between donors was above 5%. A statistical classification framework was built to diagnose cytomegalovirus status from the catalog of TCR beta chain sequences. A later analysis assigned V and J genes by comparing TCR nucleotide sequences with IMGT/GENE-DB human TR gene sequences. In a later analysis, CDR3 sequences and most-parsimonious VDJ recombination scenarios were assigned using the TCRdist pipeline. In a later analysis, every TCR beta chain was defined by the combination of its CDR3 amino acid sequence and its V-gene family, and reads without a unique V-gene family were dropped. To address suspected cross-contamination and a sequencing artifact, a later analysis removed roughly 580 highly shared, low-generation-probability nucleotide sequences. In a later analysis, a clonal expansion index was calculated for each public chain from normalized within-repertoire ranks of inferred template counts. Generation probabilities in a later analysis came from a VDJ recombination model fitted to out-of-frame rearrangements, and those results were checked against IGoR. In a later analysis, hypergeometric tests were used to score TCR-TCR, TCR-HLA and TCR-CMV co-occurrence, with a repertoire-size bias correction applied to TCR pairs. A later analysis estimated false discovery rates by permuting HLA or CMV assignments 20 times. In a later analysis, co-occurring TCRs were grouped using DBSCAN, and TCRdist sequence similarity was added for clustering within HLA-allele-positive subsets. Repertoires with fewer than 30,000 or more than 120,000 public chains were left out of co-occurrence clustering, as were five repertoires with anomalous nucleotide sharing. TCRdb limited this immuneACCESS table to in-frame rearrangements with V and J called. A share of clones is missing; checked studies link under half to unresolved V genes, and the rest is unexplained. That table is the source of V, J and clone size, and D and trimming were worked out from the DNA. Within this sample are about 130,000 clones, with around 82% of them counted one time only. Clones ranked in the top ten supply 0.95% to 1.5% of the sample.

The cohort comprised around 690 healthy bone marrow donors. At the time of sampling, all cohort members were nominally healthy, though unrecorded immune exposures were likely present. The donor tested CMV seronegative and was one of the 352 seronegative cohort members. A peripheral blood sample was collected from each donor, and TCR beta sequencing was performed on peripheral blood mononuclear cells. Genomic DNA was extracted from the blood cell samples with the Qiagen DNeasy Blood Extraction Kit. The TCR sequence derives from a female donor in good health and CMV-seronegative. The V and J segments used are TRBV7-2 and TRBJ1-1, with TRBD1 perhaps the D gene, on 5 matching bases. Sequenced: PBMCs. The nucleotide sequence reads as follows: TGTGCCAGCAGTGGACAGAACACTGAAGCTTTCTTT. Translated, it gives CASSGQNTEAFF.